This is a list of T cell receptor beta chains from one sample in a study of CXCR3-negative and CXCR3-positive naive CD8 T cells. Each CDR3 protein gets one entry in TCRdb, which reprocessed the 5' RACE reads and gives no DNA. This table holds 130,000 or so distinct CDR3 sequences. The source material was naive CXCR3- CD8+ T cells from blood. These receptors came from a human donor in good health. Some clones in this sample may be carry-over from other donors' samples. The CDR3 runs from the conserved cysteine through the conserved F or W.

TRBJ2-1,TRBV5-1,CASSTRQGRDYNEQFF
TRBJ2-1,TRBV7-6,CASSLTHGGNEQFF
TRBJ2-7,TRBV7-9,CASSSARLSTAYEQYF
TRBJ2-7,TRBV6-5,CASSYSQDSPYEQYF
TRBJ2-7,TRBV7-2,CASSLGDTGSYEQYF
TRBJ2-1,TRBV11-2,CASSSQTSGSNPYNEQFF
TRBJ2-3,TRBV7-8,CASSFLAEEKTDTQYF
TRBJ2-2,TRBV7-9,CASRGLSGGPPGELFF
TRBJ2-3,TRBV4-2,CASNSHHRDIDTQYF
TRBJ1-1,TRBV15,CATTNRDTQYMGEAFF
TRBJ1-5,TRBV28,CASRMTWGDIVNQPQHF
TRBJ1-2,TRBV29-1,CSVEWLDEAGNYGYTF
TRBJ1-2,TRBV5-5,CASSLGGGYTF
TRBJ2-5,TRBV7-9,CASSSQREARETQYF
TRBJ1-3,TRBV4-2,CASSLRTEGNTIYF
TRBJ2-7,TRBV29-1,CSVEIAGGYEQYF
TRBJ1-2,TRBV29-1,CSAGTGGYGYTF
TRBJ1-1,TRBV29-1,CSVVRDISEAFF
TRBJ2-7,TRBV5-5,CASSFLADRGIYEQYF
TRBJ1-5,TRBV4-1,CASSQALTGTGNQPQHF
TRBJ2-3,TRBV7-8,CASSLGFKRGNTDTQYF
TRBJ2-1,TRBV4-1,CASSQEEGAGGPFNEQFF
TRBJ2-7,TRBV4-2,CASTPDMGDSPYEQYF
TRBJ2-1,TRBV28,CASSLRSWSASSYNEQFF
TRBJ2-2,TRBV14,CASSQEVGTGELFF
TRBJ2-7,TRBV29-1,CSVEDQGNYEQYF
TRBJ2-7,TRBV10-3,CAISESVVRVSYEQYF
TRBJ1-5,TRBV4-2,CASSQGQQGSNQPQHF
TRBJ1-1,TRBV5-6,CASSWGDYTEAFF
TRBJ1-1,TRBV12-3/TRBV12-4,CASSGTAEWVTEAFF
TRBJ2-1,TRBV7-9,CASSLAPGSDEQFF
TRBJ2-7,TRBV28,CASSPGPSIGRESYEQYF
TRBJ2-7,TRBV29-1,CSVAPGEGNEQYF
TRBJ2-3,TRBV18,CASSPGLEAGQPHTDTQYF
TRBJ2-2,TRBV7-6,CASSLVGTDFAGELFF
TRBJ1-6,TRBV28,CASSFRAATSSYNSPLHF
TRBJ2-5,TRBV14,CASSRPSWDTGDQETQYF
TRBJ2-7,TRBV29-1,CSVVRGVGEQYF
TRBJ1-4,TRBV12-3/TRBV12-4,CASRLEGGFNEKLFF
TRBJ1-6,TRBV15,CATSPEVQNNSPLHF
TRBJ2-5,TRBV7-9,CASSQTTGAETQYF
TRBJ2-7,TRBV29-1,CSVGTSGGWEQYF
TRBJ2-1,TRBV11-2,CASSLTVLYNEQFF
TRBJ2-5,TRBV5-1,CASSLTPPLAGLQETQYF
TRBJ2-7,TRBV6-2/TRBV6-3,CASSHPGLHEQYF
TRBJ2-7,TRBV12-3/TRBV12-4,CASSFGRLNYEQYF
TRBJ2-7,TRBV28,CASSFRDSPYEQYF
TRBJ2-1,TRBV11-2,CASSLILRDNNEQFF